This T cell receptor beta chain was identified in a study of Ad26.COV2.S vaccination and SARS-CoV-2 variants. Comments on this clone: The antigen remains unidentified.

Described treatment: 15 to 20 received Ad26.COV2.S at low or high dose, single or two shots; about 5 received placebo; per-sample allocation not given. Sampling took place 63 days after the first vaccine or placebo injection. What was given as vaccine was an Ad26 vector encoding Wuhan-strain SARS-CoV-2 spike. Here immunoSEQ multiplex PCR was the method, and the copy in TCRdb shows in-frame clones only, minus some. The repertoire includes some 640,000 clones, 80% to 90% of them detected once, and 1.5% sits in the top ten. Deletions cut 6 bases from V and 1 base from J, with 9 bases between. The CDR3 totals 14 residues. Germline V gene sequence: CDR1 SNHLY, CDR2 FYNNEI. Findings and limits, study-wide: Vaccinees reportedly had broad spike-specific CD8+ and CD4+ T cell responses.

The receptor's source is a person aged 18-60 years who received the Ad26.COV2.S COVID-19 vaccine or a placebo. Specimen: peripheral blood, collected in a trial of Ad26.COV2.S vaccine versus placebo. This chain uses TRBV2 with TRBJ2-2, with TRBD1 as a possible D gene (6 bases). CDR3 sequence (DNA): TGTGCCAGCAGGGGACACGTGAACACCGGGGAGCTGTTTTTT. As protein: CASRGHVNTGELFF.